The present T cell receptor beta chain was sequenced within a study of cytomegalovirus exposure and HLA in healthy donors. Whole-study context: Ancestry clustering placed roughly four fifths of roughly 400 genotyped donors in the Caucasian-associated cluster. Broader study findings: As a later analysis revealed, the rate of TCR association differed by HLA locus, with DRB1 most and HLA-C fewest. HLA alleles showed associations with fewer than 20,000 TCR beta sequences in a later analysis, at a 0.05 false discovery rate. It is likely that the observed cluster of highly shared sequence variants was a sequencing artifact.

The V segment lost 5 bases and the J segment 2 bases; nucleotides outside the gene matches: 6. The germline CDR1 and CDR2 sequences are MDHEN and SYDVKM. This CDR3 is built from 15 residues. The study ran its PCR with 60 Vbeta and 13 Jbeta primers. The method was immunoSEQ multiplex PCR; TCRdb's version includes in-frame clones alone and lacks a portion of them. The repertoire consists of about 120,000 clones, with over 70% occurring once and the leading ten covering approximately 8.8%. Concerning this clone: Antigen unknown.

Sample: PBMCs. This clonotype was sampled from a female donor in good health and CMV-seropositive. The chain links TRBV28 to TRBJ2-7, with 10 bases matching TRBD1. DNA for the CDR3: TGTGCCAGCAGTGTTCCGGGACAGGGGACCTACGAGCAGTACTTC. As protein: CASSVPGQGTYEQYF.